Below are 23 T cell receptor beta chains sequenced from a single sample in a study of cytomegalovirus exposure and HLA in healthy donors. This PCR relied on a set of 60 Vbeta primers and 13 Jbeta primers. Clones were read by immunoSEQ multiplex PCR, and TCRdb kept only the in-frame ones, dropping some. Among roughly 110,000 clones, roughly 80% were seen once, and the ten largest hold about 2.5%. Input material: PBMCs. Every receptor here comes from a man under 40 in good health and CMV-seropositive.

The rearrangement joins TRBV6-5 to TRBJ1-1; possibly TRBD1 for D (6 bases). The CDR3 runs 14 residues. The V end was cut by 5 bases, the J end by 6 bases, with 16 bases between. CDR1 MNHEY and CDR2 SVGAGI come from the germline V gene. This CDR3 is CASSTVDSIAEAFF. The DNA of the CDR3 is TGTGCCAGCAGTACCGTGGACAGTATTGCTGAAGCTTTCTTT.

The chain employs TRBV5-8 and TRBJ1-2; D remains unclear. Germline loops: CDR1 SGHTS, CDR2 YDEGEE. The CDR3 extends over 15 amino acids. Trimming cost V 0 bases and J 8 bases, with 17 bases left between them. CDR3 in amino acids: CASSLERTGLLGYTF. CDR3 nucleotides: TGTGCCAGCAGCTTGGAACGGACTGGCCTATTGGGCTACACCTTC.

The V and J genes are TRBV5-1 and TRBJ2-3; 9 nucleotides align to TRBD1. The CDR3 contains 14 residues. CDR1 SGHRS and CDR2 YFSETQ come from the germline V gene. Trimming took 3 bases from V and 4 from J; bases not matched to a gene: 3. The CDR3 region is CASSSGQGPDTQYF. CDR3 nucleotides: TGCGCCAGCAGCTCGGGACAGGGCCCAGATACGCAGTATTTT.

V usage is TRBV5-1 and J usage is TRBJ1-6; 7 bases line up with TRBD1. The CDR3 is made up of 16 amino acids. In germline, CDR1 is SGHRS, CDR2 YFSETQ. Trimming removed 1 base from V and 5 bases from J; junction bases left unmatched: 6. In DNA form, the CDR3 reads TGCGCCAGCAGCTTGAGCCCAGGGGGTAATAATTCACCCCTCCACTTT. Translating it yields CASSLSPGGNNSPLHF.

The CDR3 spells CASSTTVDTQYF. The CDR3 DNA is TGTGCCAGTAGTACGACTGTAGATACGCAGTATTTT. The V call is TRBV19, the J call TRBJ2-3; D is unresolved. The CDR3 is 12 amino acids. The V gene's germline CDR1 is LNHDA and CDR2 SQIVND (reference sequence). The V end was cut by 4 bases, the J end by 5 bases, with 7 bases between.

The chain employs TRBV2 and TRBJ1-1; 7 nucleotides match TRBD1. V shed 6 bases and J 0 bases; nucleotides not matched to a gene: 1. The CDR3 is 13 residues long. From germline, CDR1 is SNHLY and CDR2 FYNNEI. The CDR3 DNA is TGTGCCAGCAGCAGGGGGTTGAACACTGAAGCTTTCTTT. Translation: CASSRGLNTEAFF. Drawing the rest from reference TRBV2 and TRBJ1-1, the complete variable domain is EPEVTQTPSHQVTQMGQEVILRCVPISNHLYFYWYRQILGQKVEFLVSFYNNEISEKSEIFDDQFSVERPDGSNFTLKIRSTKLEDSAMYFCASSRGLNTEAFFGQGTRLTVV.

This clone has just a few counts. The chain recombines TRBV30 with TRBJ2-5; D unresolved. V gave up 0 bases and J gave up 1 base, with 6 bases separating them. The CDR3 is 13 amino acids. Germline CDR1 reads GTSNPN; CDR2 reads SVGIG (reference sequence). CDR3 DNA: TGTGCCTGGAGTGTTGACATCCAAGAGACCCAGTACTTC. It is translated as CAWSVDIQETQYF.

This clone has just one count. The chain joins TRBV4-2 to TRBJ2-5; the D is unclear. The CDR3 sequence is 16 residues long. The germline gives CDR1 LGHNA, CDR2 YNFKEQ. The germline V and J ends were trimmed by 0 bases and 1 base, with 12 bases remaining between them. CDR3 loop: CASSQDLPVGQETQYF. CDR3 DNA: TGTGCCAGCAGCCAAGATTTACCAGTTGGCCAAGAGACCCAGTACTTC.

The rearrangement joins TRBV29-1 to TRBJ2-5; TRBD2 matches at 9 bases. The germline CDR1 and CDR2 sequences are SQVTM and ANQGSEA. V gave up 5 bases and J gave up 3 bases; unmatched junction bases: 7. The CDR3 is 14 residues long. In DNA, the CDR3 is TGCAGCGTTTCCGGGACTAGCTATAAAGAGACCCAGTACTTC. Translating it yields CSVSGTSYKETQYF. Complete variable domain (other parts from reference TRBV29-1 and TRBJ2-5): SAVISQKPSRDICQRGTSLTIQCQVDSQVTMMFWYRQQPGQSLTLIATANQGSEATYESGFVIDKFPISRPNLTFSTLTVSNMSPEDSSIYLCSVSGTSYKETQYFGPGTRLLVL.

This chain uses TRBV18 with TRBJ2-1; 13 nucleotides line up with TRBD2. V gave up 3 bases and J gave up 4 bases; unmatched junction bases: 9. The germline V gene encodes CDR1 KGHSH and CDR2 LQKENI. This CDR3 contains 18 residues. CDR3: CASSPLTSGGTQYNEQFF. CDR3 nucleotides: TGTGCCAGCTCACCCCTGACTAGCGGGGGGACACAATACAATGAGCAGTTCTTC.

The chain has TRBV18 and TRBJ1-4, with D uncertain. Germline V CDR1 and CDR2: KGHSH, LQKENI. The CDR3 is 15 residues long. V lost 3 bases to trimming and J lost 5 bases, with 13 bases between them. CDR3 coding DNA: TGTGCCAGCTCACCGGCACAGTTAACAAATGAAAAACTGTTTTTT. Its protein is CASSPAQLTNEKLFF.

This clone was found once. The gene calls are TRBV7-6 and TRBJ1-4, with D tentatively TRBD1 (5 bases). The CDR3 contains 15 residues. V lost 3 bases and J 7 bases, leaving 15 bases between the germline ends. Germline CDR1 SGHVS, CDR2 FNYEAQ. The CDR3 here is CASSLGWGDGEKLFF. The CDR3 nucleotides read TGTGCCAGCAGCTTGGGTTGGGGCGACGGTGAAAAACTGTTTTTT.

The V gene is TRBV5-4, the J gene TRBJ2-3; D is perhaps TRBD1 (6 bases). Germline CDR1 SGHNT, CDR2 YYREEE (reference sequence). This CDR3 region has 14 residues. The V and J ends lost 2 bases and 5 bases respectively, with 12 bases between them. CDR3 residues: CASSLQGSGDTQYF. DNA for the CDR3: TGTGCCAGCAGCTTACAGGGATCAGGAGATACGCAGTATTTT.

The rearrangement links TRBV9 to TRBJ2-2; TRBD2 aligns across 11 bases. The CDR3 loop spans 16 amino acids. Germline trimming cut 4 bases from V and 3 bases from J; bases unmatched to any gene: 5. Germline V gene data show CDR1 as SGDLS and CDR2 as YYNGEE. The CDR3 sequence is CASSPRLAGYTGELFF. CDR3 DNA sequence: TGTGCCAGCAGCCCGAGACTAGCGGGGTACACCGGGGAGCTGTTTTTT.

To note about this clone: Germline is not matched at one junction end, which may reflect a read error. V is TRBV6-4 and J is TRBJ2-6, with 10 positions matching TRBD1. The CDR3 sequence is 17 residues long. Looked up from germline, CDR1 is MRHNA and CDR2 is SNTAGT. The chain's CDR3 is CASRPGQGKDGANGLTF. The CDR3 bases are TGTGCCAGCCGGCCGGGACAGGGGAAAGATGGGGCCAACGGCCTGACTTTC.

The J gene is TRBJ1-6, the V gene TRBV7-9; D gene ambiguous. V shed 4 bases and J shed 8 bases, with 12 bases lying between them. Germline V lookup: CDR1 SEHNR, CDR2 FQNEAQ (reference sequence). The CDR3 is 14 amino acids. Here the CDR3 reads CASSSWSGDSPLHF. DNA of the CDR3: TGTGCCAGCAGCTCATGGTCCGGGGATTCACCCCTCCACTTT.

This chain's CDR3 is CASSLTAGRKTQYF. CDR3 DNA: TGTGCCAGCAGCTTGACAGCGGGGAGGAAGACCCAGTACTTC. The chain links TRBV5-6 to TRBJ2-5; TRBD2 agrees at 7 bases. Trimming cost V 1 base and J 6 bases; bases outside gene matches: 6. This CDR3 is 14 amino acids long. The germline V gene encodes CDR1 SGHDT and CDR2 YYEEEE.

This chain joins TRBV5-1 and TRBJ2-1; 10 bases agree with TRBD2. Germline V gives CDR1 SGHRS, CDR2 YFSETQ. V was pared by 7 bases and J by 4 bases, with 11 bases of the junction left unmatched. CDR3 length: 16 residues. The CDR3 here is CASGNLAGGWYNEQFF. The CDR3 DNA reads as TGCGCCAGCGGCAATTTAGCGGGGGGTTGGTACAATGAGCAGTTCTTC.

This clone was observed a single time. This chain links TRBV7-9 with TRBJ1-4; tentative D call: TRBD1 (5 bases). Germline values: CDR1 SEHNR, CDR2 FQNEAQ (reference sequence). The CDR3 is 14 amino acids. V lost 4 bases to trimming and J lost 12 bases, with 18 bases between them. In DNA, the CDR3 is TGTGCCAGCAGCTCTAGGGGTTTAGCCCAGGAACTGTTTTTT. This gives the protein CASSSRGLAQELFF.

V usage is TRBV7-8 and J usage is TRBJ1-2; D possibly corresponds to TRBD1 (6 bases). The germline V gene has CDR1 SGHVS and CDR2 FQNEAQ. The CDR3 spans 15 residues. The V end lost 2 bases, the J end lost 8 bases, and 18 bases lay between the germline ends. This CDR3 is CASSLLGTPILGYTF. The CDR3, as DNA: TGTGCCAGCAGCTTACTAGGGACACCGATTCTGGGCTACACCTTC.

The chain has TRBV11-3 and TRBJ2-7; 7 bases fit TRBD2. Per germline, CDR1 SGHNT and CDR2 YENEEA. J lost 5 bases, V lost 2 bases, and 9 bases had no gene match. There are 15 residues in the CDR3. CDR3 DNA sequence: TGTGCCAGCAGCTTATTTCTGGGGGGGGGTCACGAGCAGTACTTC. Residues: CASSLFLGGGHEQYF.

The V gene is TRBV7-9, the J gene TRBJ1-1; D possibly corresponds to TRBD1 (6 bases). The CDR3 length is 14 residues. With 3 bases removed from V and 1 base from J, the gap between germline ends came to 9 bases. The germline V gene encodes CDR1 SEHNR and CDR2 FQNEAQ (reference sequence). CDR3 residues: CASSLGAGNTEAFF. The CDR3, as DNA: TGTGCCAGCAGCTTGGGGGCGGGGAACACTGAAGCTTTCTTT.

The chain joins TRBV6-5 to TRBJ1-3, with D possibly matching TRBD1 (5 bases). The germline V gene has CDR1 MNHEY and CDR2 SVGAGI. Trimming took 6 bases from V and 0 from J, leaving 9 bases between them. This CDR3 has 14 residues. Written as DNA, the CDR3 is TGTGCCAGCAGGGGGCCAGTCTCTGGAAACACCATATATTTT. It encodes CASRGPVSGNTIYF.